This T cell receptor beta chain derives from a study of T cell repertoires in cytomegalovirus infection. Study background: Public TCR beta signatures were indicative of both CMV infection and a matching HLA type.

TCRdb reanalysed the reads using MiXCR and keeps one entry per CDR3 protein. The sample shows about 160,000 distinct CDR3 sequences, about a fifth of them seen only once. This clonotype was detected a few times. Its antigen remains unidentified. This CDR3 spans 14 amino acids. Unmatched junction bases numbered 6, after V lost 4 bases and J lost 2 bases. CDR1 and CDR2 (germline): SGHRS, YFSETQ. Overall study results and limits: Ex vivo responses were dominated by HLA-C-restricted CMV-specific TCR beta clonotypes. Cumulative frequency (of public TCR beta family members) identified carriers of CMV plus the relevant HLA.

The TCR comes from a human donor in good health (CMV status not recorded). Some clones in this sample may be carry-over from other donors' samples. The chain employs TRBV5-1 and TRBJ2-7; TRBD1 aligns across 7 bases. The sequences come from CD8+ T cells from cultured PBMCs, collected from culture after CMV antigen stimulation. CDR3 in DNA: TGCGCCAGCAGCGATCGGGACAGAGCCTACGAGCAGTACTTC. Residues: CASSDRDRAYEQYF.